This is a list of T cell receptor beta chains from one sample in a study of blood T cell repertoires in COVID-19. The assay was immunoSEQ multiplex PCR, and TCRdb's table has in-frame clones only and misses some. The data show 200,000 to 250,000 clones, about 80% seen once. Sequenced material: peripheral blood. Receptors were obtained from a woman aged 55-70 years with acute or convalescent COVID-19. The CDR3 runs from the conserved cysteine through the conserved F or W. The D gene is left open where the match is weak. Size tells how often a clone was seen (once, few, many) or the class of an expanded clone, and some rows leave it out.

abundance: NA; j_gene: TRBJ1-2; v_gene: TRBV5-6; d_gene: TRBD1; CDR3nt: TGTGCCAGCAGTTGGACAGGCGGTTATGGCTACACCTTC; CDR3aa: CASSWTGGYGYTF
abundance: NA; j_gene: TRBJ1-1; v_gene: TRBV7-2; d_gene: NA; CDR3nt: TGTGCCAGCAGCTCAGGCCCTCTGCCCGGGAGGAGCACTGAAGCTTTCTTT; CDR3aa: CASSSGPLPGRSTEAFF
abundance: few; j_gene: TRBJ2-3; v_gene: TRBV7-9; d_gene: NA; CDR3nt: TGTGCCAGCAGCTTAGGGGGGCCTAGCACAGATACGCAGTATTTT; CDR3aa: CASSLGGPSTDTQYF
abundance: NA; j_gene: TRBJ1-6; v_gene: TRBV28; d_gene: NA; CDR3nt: TGTGCCAGCAGTTATTGGGGAGATAATTCACCCCTCCACTTT; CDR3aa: CASSYWGDNSPLHF
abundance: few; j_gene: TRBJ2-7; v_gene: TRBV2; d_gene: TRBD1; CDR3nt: TGTGCCAGCAGTGGCCGGGACAGGAATTCCTACGAGCAGTACTTC; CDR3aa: CASSGRDRNSYEQYF
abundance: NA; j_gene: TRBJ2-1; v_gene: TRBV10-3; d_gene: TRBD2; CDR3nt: TGTGCCACTGTGGTGGGCCTAGCGGGCAAGAGCTCCTACAATGAGCAGTTCTTC; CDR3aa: CATVVGLAGKSSYNEQFF
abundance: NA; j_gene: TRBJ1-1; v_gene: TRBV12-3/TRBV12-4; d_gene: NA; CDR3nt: TGTGCCAGCAGTTTGGGGGAGGTAGCTGAAGCTTTCTTT; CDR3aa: CASSLGEVAEAFF
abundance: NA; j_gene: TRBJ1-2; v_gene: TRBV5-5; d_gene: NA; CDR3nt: TGTGCCAGCAGCCCCACCTCGGGGGGGTTGAACTATGGCTACACCTTC; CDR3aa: CASSPTSGGLNYGYTF
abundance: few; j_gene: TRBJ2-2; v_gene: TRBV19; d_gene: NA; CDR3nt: TGTGCCAGCGCGGGGGGACAGACCCCGAACACCGGGGAGCTGTTTTTT; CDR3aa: CASAGGQTPNTGELFF
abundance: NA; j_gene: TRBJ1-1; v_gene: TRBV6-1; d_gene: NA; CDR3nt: TGTGCCAGCAGTGAAGCCCTGGGGGGAAGGAATCCTGAAGCTTTCTTT; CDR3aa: CASSEALGGRNPEAFF
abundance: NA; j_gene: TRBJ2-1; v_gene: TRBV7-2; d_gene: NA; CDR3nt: TGTGCCTTCGGAGACAATGAGCAGTTCTTC; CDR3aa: CAFGDNEQFF
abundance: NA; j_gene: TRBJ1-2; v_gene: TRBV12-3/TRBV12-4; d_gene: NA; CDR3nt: TGTGCCAGCAGTTTCACTGGTGGCTACACCTTC; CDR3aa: CASSFTGGYTF
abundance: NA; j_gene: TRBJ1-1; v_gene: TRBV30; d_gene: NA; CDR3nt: TGTGCCTGGAGCCAGACTGAAGCTTTCTTT; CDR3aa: CAWSQTEAFF
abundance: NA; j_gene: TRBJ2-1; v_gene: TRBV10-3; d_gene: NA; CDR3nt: TGTGCCATCAGTGAAAACCGGGACTCGACTGCCCAGGGTGAGCAGTTCTTC; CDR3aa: CAISENRDSTAQGEQFF
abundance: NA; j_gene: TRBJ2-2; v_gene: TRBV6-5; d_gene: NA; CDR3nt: TGTGCCATTGGGGGCACCACCGGGGAGCTGTTTTTT; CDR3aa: CAIGGTTGELFF
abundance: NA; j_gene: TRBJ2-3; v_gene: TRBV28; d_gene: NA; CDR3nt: TGTGCCAGCAGTTTAGAGGCCAGCACAGATACGCAGTATTTT; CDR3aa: CASSLEASTDTQYF
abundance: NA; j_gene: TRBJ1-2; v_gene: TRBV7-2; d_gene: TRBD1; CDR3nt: TGTGCCAGCAGCTTAGGCGGACAGGGACAAAACTATGGCTACACCTTC; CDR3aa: CASSLGGQGQNYGYTF
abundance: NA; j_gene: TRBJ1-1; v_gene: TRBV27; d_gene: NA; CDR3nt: TGTGCCAGCAGAATAACAGGGTACACTGAAGCTTTCTTT; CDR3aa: CASRITGYTEAFF
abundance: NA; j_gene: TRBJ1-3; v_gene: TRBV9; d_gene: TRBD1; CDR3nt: TGTGCCAGCAGCCCGACTAGTGGGGACAGGGGGTTCTTAAGCTCTGGAAACACCATATATTTT; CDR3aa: CASSPTSGDRGFLSSGNTIYF
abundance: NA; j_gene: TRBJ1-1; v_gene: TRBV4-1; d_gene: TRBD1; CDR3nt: TGCGCCAGCAAGACCTTGGGACAGGGGGGTAGGACTGAAGCTTTCTTT; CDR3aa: CASKTLGQGGRTEAFF